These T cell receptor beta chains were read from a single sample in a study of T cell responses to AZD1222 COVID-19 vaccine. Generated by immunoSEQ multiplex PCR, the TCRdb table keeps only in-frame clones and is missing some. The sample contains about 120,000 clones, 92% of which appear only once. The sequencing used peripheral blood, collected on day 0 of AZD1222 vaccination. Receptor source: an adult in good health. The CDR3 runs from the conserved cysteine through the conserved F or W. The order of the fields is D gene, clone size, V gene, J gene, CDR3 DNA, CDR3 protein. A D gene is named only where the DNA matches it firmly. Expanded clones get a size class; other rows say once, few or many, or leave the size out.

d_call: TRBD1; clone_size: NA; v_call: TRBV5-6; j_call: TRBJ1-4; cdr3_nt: TGTGCCAGCAGCGTGAGACAGGGAGTAAAGGAAAAACTGTTTTTT; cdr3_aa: CASSVRQGVKEKLFF
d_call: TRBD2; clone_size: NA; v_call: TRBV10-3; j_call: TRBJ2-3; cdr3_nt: TGTGCCATCAGTGAGGCGGGGGGCCGCACAGATACGCAGTATTTT; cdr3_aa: CAISEAGGRTDTQYF
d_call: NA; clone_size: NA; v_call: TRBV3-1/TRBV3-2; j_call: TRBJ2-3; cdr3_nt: TGTGCCAGCAGACGAGGCGGCGGCGGGGGCAGCACAGATACGCAGTATTTT; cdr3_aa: CASRRGGGGGSTDTQYF
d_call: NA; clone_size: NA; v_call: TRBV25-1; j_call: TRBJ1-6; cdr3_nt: TGTGCCAGCAGTGAAATGTACGACAGCCTCCACTTT; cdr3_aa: CASSEMYDSLHF
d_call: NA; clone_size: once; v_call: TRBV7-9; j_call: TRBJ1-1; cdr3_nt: TGTGCCAGCAGCACTTATAGGGCCCCTACAGGGAACACTGAAGCTTTCTTT; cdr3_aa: CASSTYRAPTGNTEAFF
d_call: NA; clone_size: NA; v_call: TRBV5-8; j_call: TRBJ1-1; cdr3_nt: TGTGCCAGCAGCTCTTACAGGCTACTGAACACTGAAGCTTTCTTT; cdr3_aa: CASSSYRLLNTEAFF
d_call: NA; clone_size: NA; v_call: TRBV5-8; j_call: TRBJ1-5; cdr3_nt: TGTGCCAGCAGCTTGGAACAGGGACCTAGCAATCAGCCCCAGCATTTT; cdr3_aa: CASSLEQGPSNQPQHF
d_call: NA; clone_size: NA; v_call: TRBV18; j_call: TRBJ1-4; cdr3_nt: TGTGCCAGCTCACCACCACAGGTTGAAAAACTGTTTTTT; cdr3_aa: CASSPPQVEKLFF
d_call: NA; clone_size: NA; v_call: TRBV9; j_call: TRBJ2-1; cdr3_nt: TGTGCCAGCAGCGTAGTAGGGGGTCGGAATGAGCAGTTCTTC; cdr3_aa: CASSVVGGRNEQFF
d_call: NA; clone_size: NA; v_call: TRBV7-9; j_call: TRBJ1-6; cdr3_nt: TGTGCCAGCAGCTTAGCAACAGGAAGAGATTCACCCCTCCACTTT; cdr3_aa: CASSLATGRDSPLHF
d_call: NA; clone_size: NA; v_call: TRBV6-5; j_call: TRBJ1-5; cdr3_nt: TGTGCCAGCAGACCAGCGGTTCAGCCCCAGCATTTT; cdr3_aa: CASRPAVQPQHF
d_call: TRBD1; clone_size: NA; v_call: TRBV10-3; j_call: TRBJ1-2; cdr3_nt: TGTGCCATCAAAGAATGGGAGGGGGCATATGGCTACACCTTC; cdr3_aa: CAIKEWEGAYGYTF
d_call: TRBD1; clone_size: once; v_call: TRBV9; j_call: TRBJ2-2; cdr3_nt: TGTGCCAGCAGCGTAGTGTTGACAGGGAGCACCGGGGAGCTGTTTTTT; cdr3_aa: CASSVVLTGSTGELFF
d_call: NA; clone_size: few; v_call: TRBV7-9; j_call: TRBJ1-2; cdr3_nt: TGTGCCAGCAGCCCCCGCGGCAGTGGGGAAATTAGCCTTCGGGGCTACACCTTC; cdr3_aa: CASSPRGSGEISLRGYTF
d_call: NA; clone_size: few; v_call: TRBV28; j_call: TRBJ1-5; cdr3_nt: TGTGCCAGCAGCCCATCAACTGGCCTGGGAAGTAGCAATCAGCCCCAGCATTTT; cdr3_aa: CASSPSTGLGSSNQPQHF
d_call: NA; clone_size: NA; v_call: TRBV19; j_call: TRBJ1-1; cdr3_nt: TGTGCCAGTAGTCCCCGGGCCATGATGAACACTGAAGCTTTCTTT; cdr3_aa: CASSPRAMMNTEAFF
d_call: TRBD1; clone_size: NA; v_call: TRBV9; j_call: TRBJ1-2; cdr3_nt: TGTGCCAGCAGCCCTACTTGGACAGGGAGCTATGGCTACACCTTC; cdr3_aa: CASSPTWTGSYGYTF
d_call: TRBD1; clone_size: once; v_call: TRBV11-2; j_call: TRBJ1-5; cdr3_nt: TGTGCCAGCAGCTCGTACAGGGGTCAGCCCCAGCATTTT; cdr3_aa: CASSSYRGQPQHF
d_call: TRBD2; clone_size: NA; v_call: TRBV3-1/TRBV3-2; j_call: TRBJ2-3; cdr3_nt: TGTGCCAGCAGCCAAGATCATAGCGGGGGGGCGGGCACAGATACGCAGTATTTT; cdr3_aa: CASSQDHSGGAGTDTQYF
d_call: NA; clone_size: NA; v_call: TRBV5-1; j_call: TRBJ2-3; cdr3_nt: TGCGCCAGCAGCTTGGGAGGGAACACAGATACGCAGTATTTT; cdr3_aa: CASSLGGNTDTQYF
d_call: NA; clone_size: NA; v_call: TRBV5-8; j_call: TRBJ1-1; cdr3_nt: TGTGCCAGCAGCCCGCGGTGGAGCCCGAACACTGAAGCTTTCTTT; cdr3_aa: CASSPRWSPNTEAFF
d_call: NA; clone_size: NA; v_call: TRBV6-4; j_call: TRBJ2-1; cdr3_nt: TGTGCCAGCAGTGACCTGGGGGAACGAGGGGAGCAGTTCTTC; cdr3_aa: CASSDLGERGEQFF
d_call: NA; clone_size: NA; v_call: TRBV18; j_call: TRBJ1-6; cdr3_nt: TGTGCCAGCTCACCACTTGACCTAGGTAATTCACCCCTCCACTTT; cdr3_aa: CASSPLDLGNSPLHF
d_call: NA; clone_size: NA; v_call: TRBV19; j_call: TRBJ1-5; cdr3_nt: TGTGCCAGTAGTACTACAGGCCTGCAGCATTTT; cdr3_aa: CASSTTGLQHF